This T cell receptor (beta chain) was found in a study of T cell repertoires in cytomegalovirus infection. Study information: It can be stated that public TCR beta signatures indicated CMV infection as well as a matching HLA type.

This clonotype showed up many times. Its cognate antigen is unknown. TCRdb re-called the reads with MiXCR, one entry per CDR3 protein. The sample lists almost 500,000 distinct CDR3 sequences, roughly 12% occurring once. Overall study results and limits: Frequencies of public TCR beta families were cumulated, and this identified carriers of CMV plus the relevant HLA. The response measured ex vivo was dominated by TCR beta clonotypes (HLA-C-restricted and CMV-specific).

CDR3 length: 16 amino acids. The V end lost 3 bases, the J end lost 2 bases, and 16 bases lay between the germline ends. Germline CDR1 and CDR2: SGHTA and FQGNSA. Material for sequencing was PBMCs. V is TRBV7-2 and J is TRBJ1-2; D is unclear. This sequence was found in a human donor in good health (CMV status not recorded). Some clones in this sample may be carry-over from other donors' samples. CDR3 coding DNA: TGTGCCAGCAGCTTTAGTAGACCCCAGAGCAACTATGGCTACACCTTC. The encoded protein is CASSFSRPQSNYGYTF. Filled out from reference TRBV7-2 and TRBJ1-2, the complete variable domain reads GAGVSQSPSNKVTEKGKDVELRCDPISGHTALYWYRQSLGQGLEFLIYFQGNSAPDKSGLPSDRFSAERTGGSVSTLTIQRTQQEDSAVYLCASSFSRPQSNYGYTFGSGTRLTVV.